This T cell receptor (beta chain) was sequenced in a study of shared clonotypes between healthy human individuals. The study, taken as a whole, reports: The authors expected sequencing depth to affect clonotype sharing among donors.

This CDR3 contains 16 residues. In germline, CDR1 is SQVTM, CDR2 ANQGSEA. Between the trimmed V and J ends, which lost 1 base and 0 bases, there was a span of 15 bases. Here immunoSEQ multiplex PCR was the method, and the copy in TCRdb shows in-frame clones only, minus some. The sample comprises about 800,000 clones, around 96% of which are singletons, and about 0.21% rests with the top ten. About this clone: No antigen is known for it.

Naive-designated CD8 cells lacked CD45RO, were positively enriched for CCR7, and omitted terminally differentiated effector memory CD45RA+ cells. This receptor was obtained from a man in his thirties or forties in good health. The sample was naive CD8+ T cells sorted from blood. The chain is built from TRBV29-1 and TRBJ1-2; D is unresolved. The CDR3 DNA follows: TGCAGCGTTGAAGGGGTATGGCAGTTTCCTAACTATGGCTACACCTTC. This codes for CSVEGVWQFPNYGYTF.